The clone carrying this T cell receptor beta chain was detected a few times. The CDR3 covers 13 residues. The data are from a study of sequential checkpoint blockade in melanoma. The sample's treatment: randomized to nivolumab then ipilimumab (arm A) or the reverse (arm B). Here immunoSEQ multiplex PCR was the method, and the copy in TCRdb shows in-frame clones only, minus some. The table lists 3,500 to 4,500 clones, 34% of them singletons, with around 29% in the top ten. This TCR was recovered from a human donor with melanoma. The sample here was tumor tissue (inferred from file names), taken from a patient given nivolumab and ipilimumab in sequence. The chain joins TRBV22-1 to TRBJ2-7. TRBV22-1 is a pseudogene locus. The CDR3 nucleotides are TGTGCCAGCAGTTTAGGAATGGGCTACGAGCAGTACTTC. Encoded protein: CASSLGMGYEQYF.